Listed here are 4 T cell receptor beta chains from one sample, sequenced in a study of blood T cell repertoires in COVID-19. The repertoire was sequenced with immunoSEQ multiplex PCR; TCRdb's copy has only in-frame clones and lacks some. The table lists 78,000 or so clones, roughly 87% of them singletons, with roughly 6.1% in the top ten. Sequencing was performed on peripheral blood. The receptors stem from a woman aged 45 to 65 with acute or convalescent COVID-19.

The chain has TRBV10-3 and TRBJ2-1; 7 bases align to TRBD2. The CDR3 is 14 residues long. V trimming: 0 bases; J trimming: 9 bases; junction bases outside the gene matches: 5. Per germline, CDR1 ENHRY and CDR2 SYGVKD. CDR3 in amino acids: CAISESAGVGEQFF. The CDR3 coding sequence is TGTGCCATCAGTGAGTCCGCGGGAGTGGGTGAGCAGTTCTTC.

V gene TRBV7-9 combines with J gene TRBJ1-5, with D tentatively TRBD1 (6 bases). Trimming took 4 bases from V and 4 from J, leaving 8 bases between them. CDR1 and CDR2 (germline): SEHNR, FQNEAQ (reference sequence). This CDR3 has 13 amino acids. The CDR3 sequence is CASSSTGNQPQHF. DNA for the CDR3: TGTGCCAGCAGCTCCACAGGGAATCAGCCCCAGCATTTT. Full variable domain (rest looked up from reference TRBV7-9 and TRBJ1-5): DTGVSQNPRHKITKRGQNVTFRCDPISEHNRLYWYRQTLGQGPEFLTYFQNEAQLEKSRLLSDRFSAERPKGSFSTLEIQRTEQGDSAMYLCASSSTGNQPQHFGDGTRLSIL.

The chain joins TRBV4-3 to TRBJ2-7; TRBD1 might be the D (5 bases). The V and J ends lost 0 bases and 2 bases respectively, with 8 bases between them. The CDR3 consists of 14 residues. The germline V gene has CDR1 LGHNA and CDR2 YSLEER. CDR3 protein: CASSQDRQTYEQYF. CDR3 in DNA: TGCGCCAGCAGCCAAGACAGACAGACCTACGAGCAGTACTTC.

This sequence joins TRBV4-1 and TRBJ2-3; 8 bases are shared with TRBD1. Looked up from germline, CDR1 is MGHRA and CDR2 is YSYEKL. Trimming at V came to 4 bases and at J to 1 base, leaving 7 bases not matched to a gene. The CDR3 is 16 residues long. In DNA, the CDR3 is TGCGCCAGCAGCCGCCAAGAGGACAGGGGCACAGATACGCAGTATTTT. This sequence encodes CASSRQEDRGTDTQYF.